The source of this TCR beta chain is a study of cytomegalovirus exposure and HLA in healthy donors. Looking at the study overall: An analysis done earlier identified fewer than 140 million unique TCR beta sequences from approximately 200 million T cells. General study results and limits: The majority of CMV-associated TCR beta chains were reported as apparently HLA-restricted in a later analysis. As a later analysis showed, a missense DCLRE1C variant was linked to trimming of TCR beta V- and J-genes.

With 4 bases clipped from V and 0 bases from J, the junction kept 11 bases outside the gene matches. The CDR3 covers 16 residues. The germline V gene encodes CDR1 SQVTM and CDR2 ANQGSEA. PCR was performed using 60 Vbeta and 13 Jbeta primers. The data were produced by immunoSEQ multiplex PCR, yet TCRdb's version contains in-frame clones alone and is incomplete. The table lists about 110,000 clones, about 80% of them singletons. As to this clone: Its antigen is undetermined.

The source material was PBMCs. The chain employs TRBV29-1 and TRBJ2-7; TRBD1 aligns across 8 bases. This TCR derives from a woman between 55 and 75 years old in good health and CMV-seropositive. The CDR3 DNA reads TGCAGCGTTGGTCCTAGACAGGGGCACCTCTCCTACGAGCAGTACTTC. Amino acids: CSVGPRQGHLSYEQYF.